Listed below are T cell receptor beta chains from one sample, sequenced in a study of monozygotic twins with inflammatory bowel disease. TCRdb re-called the 5' RACE reads; every CDR3 protein appears as one record, without DNA. Recorded for this sample: about 300,000 distinct CDR3 sequences. The specimen was blood. The receptor set was obtained from a human donor with ulcerative colitis or Crohn's disease, or a healthy co-twin of an affected twin (not recorded which). The CDR3 runs from the conserved cysteine through the conserved F or W. The order of the fields is V gene, J gene, CDR3 length, CDR3 protein.

V: TRBV7-3; J: TRBJ2-3; length: 16; CDR3: CASSKARGTTGGTQYF
V: TRBV12-3/TRBV12-4; J: TRBJ2-7; length: 16; CDR3: CASSTGRGGRSYEQYF
V: TRBV25-1; J: TRBJ2-2; length: 16; CDR3: CASSVPGLSTTGELFF
V: TRBV7-2; J: TRBJ2-7; length: 15; CDR3: CASTQRTSGSYEQYF
V: TRBV11-1; J: TRBJ2-5; length: 15; CDR3: CASSLQVTIQETQYF
V: TRBV27; J: TRBJ2-7; length: 12; CDR3: CASSSQGREQYF
V: TRBV5-1; J: TRBJ2-3; length: 14; CDR3: CASSLDRFPDTQYF
V: TRBV20-1; J: TRBJ2-1; length: 15; CDR3: CSATPVRLAGNEQFF
V: TRBV6-2/TRBV6-3; J: TRBJ1-5; length: 17; CDR3: CASGHPLPRGDNQPQHF
V: TRBV7-9; J: TRBJ2-5; length: 15; CDR3: CASSEYRTAGETQYF
V: TRBV5-1; J: TRBJ2-2; length: 14; CDR3: CASSPGTHTGELFF
V: TRBV6-5; J: TRBJ1-2; length: 15; CDR3: CASSSRQAPIYGYTF
V: TRBV7-9; J: TRBJ1-2; length: 15; CDR3: CASSLWDSSYYGYTF
V: TRBV12-3/TRBV12-4; J: TRBJ1-3; length: 13; CDR3: CASTWGPGNTIYF
V: TRBV12-3/TRBV12-4; J: TRBJ2-7; length: 18; CDR3: CASSLYAPTRTGSYEQYF
V: TRBV7-9; J: TRBJ1-1; length: 14; CDR3: CASRPGRGDTEAFF
V: TRBV5-5; J: TRBJ2-7; length: 12; CDR3: CASSLDRVTQYF
V: TRBV20-1; J: TRBJ2-5; length: 14; CDR3: CSARVGGQRSTQYF
V: TRBV5-1; J: TRBJ2-3; length: 13; CDR3: CASRWEGQDTQYF
V: TRBV28; J: TRBJ2-3; length: 15; CDR3: CASSLDQLAYDTQYF
V: TRBV28; J: TRBJ1-5; length: 16; CDR3: CASSSISGGSNQPQHF
V: TRBV15; J: TRBJ2-1; length: 15; CDR3: CATSSKRDRAGEQFF
V: TRBV12-3/TRBV12-4; J: TRBJ2-5; length: 14; CDR3: CASSWPGGYETQYF
V: TRBV20-1; J: TRBJ2-1; length: 16; CDR3: CSAVSQGTTIYNEQFF
V: TRBV29-1; J: TRBJ2-1; length: 13; CDR3: CSVDGLAGHEQFF
V: TRBV27; J: TRBJ2-1; length: 16; CDR3: CASSLLGGEAYNEQFF
V: TRBV5-1; J: TRBJ2-1; length: 15; CDR3: CASSTDRINYNEQFF